The TCR beta chain under discussion was sequenced for a study of HIV-infected patients and healthy controls. The table lists this clonotype with a few counts. TCRdb processed the 5' RACE reads anew with MiXCR; each CDR3 protein has one entry. The sample lists more than 60,000 distinct CDR3 sequences; about a fifth were seen once. Trimming took off 5 bases at V and 0 bases at J, with 14 bases between the two ends. CDR3 length: 15 residues. The germline V gene has CDR1 DFQATT and CDR2 SNEGSKA (reference sequence). This sequence joins TRBV20-1 and TRBJ1-3, with D hard to call. The receptor was isolated from a human donor in good health. Source material: CD4+ T cells from blood. CDR3 sequence reads: CSAPRSGSSGNTIYF. CDR3 bases: TGCAGTGCTCCGAGATCCGGGAGCTCTGGAAACACCATATATTTT.